This passage covers 22 T cell receptor beta chains from one sample sequenced in a study of blood T cell repertoires in COVID-19. Libraries were prepared by immunoSEQ multiplex PCR; TCRdb keeps only in-frame clonotypes and omits some of them. Of fewer than 85,000 clones in the sample, about nine tenths were seen once. Sequences were obtained from peripheral blood. All receptors come from a woman aged 45-65 years in a cohort sampled during active COVID-19.

This chain joins TRBV5-6 and TRBJ2-7; D remains unclear. The germline V gene encodes CDR1 SGHDT and CDR2 YYEEEE. This CDR3 is 14 amino acids long. The V and J ends lost 1 base and 3 bases respectively, with 11 bases between them. The CDR3 coding sequence is TGTGCCAGCAGCTTGATGTTGTCGGTCTACGAGCAGTACTTC. As protein: CASSLMLSVYEQYF.

V is TRBV18 and J is TRBJ1-2; TRBD1 agrees at 7 bases. V shed 6 bases, J shed 4 bases, and the junction held 5 bases outside the gene matches. This CDR3 has 13 residues. Germline V lookup: CDR1 KGHSH, CDR2 LQKENI. The CDR3 nucleotides read TGTGCCAGCTCTCTCGACAGGGCCTATGGCTACACCTTC. Translating gives CASSLDRAYGYTF.

This chain links TRBV5-4 with TRBJ2-3, with 8 bases matching TRBD2. Germline assignment: CDR1 SGHNT and CDR2 YYREEE (reference sequence). The CDR3 runs to 16 residues. After removal of 4 bases from V and 6 bases from J, the junction contained 13 bases not matched to a gene. Here the CDR3 DNA reads TGTGCCAGCAGCCTACGGACTAGCACCGGAGGGGATACGCAGTATTTT. Protein sequence: CASSLRTSTGGDTQYF.

CDR3: CASGGQALAKNIQYF. DNA for the CDR3: TGTGCCAGCGGCGGACAGGCGCTAGCCAAAAACATTCAGTACTTC. V usage is TRBV28 and J usage is TRBJ2-4; 7 bases line up with TRBD1. This CDR3 has 15 amino acids. CDR1 and CDR2 from the germline V gene are MDHEN and SYDVKM. J lost 0 bases, V lost 8 bases, and 7 bases had no gene match.

The CDR3 DNA reads TGTGCCAGCAGCTCTAGGACAGGGTCGAACACCGGGGAGCTGTTTTTT. Translating it yields CASSSRTGSNTGELFF. The chain links TRBV2 to TRBJ2-2, with 8 bases fitting TRBD1. Germline CDR1 SNHLY, CDR2 FYNNEI. Germline trimming cut 6 bases from V and 0 bases from J; bases unmatched to any gene: 6. This CDR3 contains 16 residues. The complete variable domain, with remaining parts taken from reference TRBV2 and TRBJ2-2, reads EPEVTQTPSHQVTQMGQEVILRCVPISNHLYFYWYRQILGQKVEFLVSFYNNEISEKSEIFDDQFSVERPDGSNFTLKIRSTKLEDSAMYFCASSSRTGSNTGELFFGEGSRLTVL.

The chain is built from TRBV28 and TRBJ2-1, with D possibly being TRBD1 (5 bases). Trimming shortened V by 5 bases and J by 6 bases, and 17 bases separated the two germline ends. The CDR3 length is 15 residues. CDR1 and CDR2 from the germline V gene are MDHEN and SYDVKM. The CDR3 DNA reads TGTGCCAGCAGTGACCAGAAAGGGGTTAGCAATGAGCAGTTCTTC. Translation gives CASSDQKGVSNEQFF.

A note on this clone: Relative to the germline gene, one junction end is altered; a read error may explain this. The chain employs TRBV7-6 and TRBJ2-1, with 9 bases lining up with TRBD1. Germline V gene lookup returns CDR1 SGHVS and CDR2 FNYEAQ. The CDR3 runs 12 residues. The CDR3 DNA reads TGTGCCAGCAGCTCGGGACAGGGTGAGCAATTCTTC. Encoded protein: CASSSGQGEQFF.

This chain connects TRBV7-7 to TRBJ2-5, with D maybe TRBD2 (6 bases). Trimming removed 6 bases at V and 2 bases at J, with 13 bases between. Germline-derived CDR1 and CDR2 are SSHAT and FNYEAQ (reference sequence). The CDR3 has 14 amino acids. In DNA form, the CDR3 reads TGTGCCAGCAGTTTTAGTGGGGGGCAAGAGACCCAGTACTTC. It is translated as CASSFSGGQETQYF.

The gene calls are TRBV5-4 and TRBJ2-4, with 9 bases aligning to TRBD1. This CDR3 has 16 residues. Germline V gene sequence: CDR1 SGHNT, CDR2 YYREEE (reference sequence). Trimming removed 1 base from V and 9 bases from J; junction bases left unmatched: 11. The CDR3 DNA reads TGTGCCAGCAGCTTGCAATGGGACAGGGCCCTAGGCATTCAGTACTTC. Translated, it gives CASSLQWDRALGIQYF.

The chain carries TRBV3-1 (or the pseudogene TRBV3-2) and TRBJ2-3, with 10 nucleotides matching TRBD2. Germline CDR1 LGHDT, CDR2 YNNKEL (reference sequence). Losses at the gene ends were 3 bases for V and 5 bases for J; bases not matched to a gene: 2. The CDR3 contains 14 residues. The CDR3 nucleotides are TGTGCCAGCAGCCAGGCTAGCGGGGGAGATACGCAGTATTTT. Residues: CASSQASGGDTQYF.

The chain employs TRBV5-1 and TRBJ2-1, with 9 bases lining up with TRBD2. Trimming took 0 bases from V and 2 from J; bases not matched to a gene: 6. Germline V CDR1 and CDR2: SGHRS, YFSETQ. The CDR3 runs 17 residues. The CDR3 loop is CASSLATIAGAYNEQFF. The CDR3, as DNA: TGCGCCAGCAGCTTGGCCACCATAGCGGGAGCCTACAATGAGCAGTTCTTC.

The chain joins TRBV5-1 to TRBJ2-3, with TRBD2 identical over 11 bases. Germline CDR1 SGHRS, CDR2 YFSETQ. This CDR3 has 16 amino acids. The ends lost 1 base at V and 6 bases at J; junction bases unmatched: 7. CDR3 DNA sequence: TGCGCCAGCAGCTTGAGGCGGGGGACTAGCGGTGATACGCAGTATTTT. Its protein product is CASSLRRGTSGDTQYF.

The V gene is TRBV18, the J gene TRBJ1-2; 9 bases are a match to TRBD1. The CDR3 runs 19 residues. V shed 2 bases and J 4 bases; nucleotides not matched to a gene: 17. Germline CDR1 and CDR2: KGHSH and LQKENI. CDR3 residues: CASSPRLTQDRGISYGYTF. CDR3 coding DNA: TGTGCCAGCTCACCAAGGCTCACTCAGGACAGGGGTATTAGCTATGGCTACACCTTC.

This rearrangement joins TRBV5-1 to TRBJ2-1; 12 positions agree with TRBD2. The CDR3 is made up of 15 amino acids. Germline values: CDR1 SGHRS, CDR2 YFSETQ. The V and J ends lost 7 bases and 7 bases, in that order; junction bases with no gene match: 9. The CDR3 sequence is CASRGVGTSGNEQFF. The CDR3 DNA reads TGCGCCAGCCGGGGAGTCGGGACTAGCGGGAATGAGCAGTTCTTC.

The chain has TRBV28 and TRBJ1-1; 12 bases line up with TRBD1. The CDR3 loop spans 16 amino acids. Looked up from germline, CDR1 is MDHEN and CDR2 is SYDVKM. The junction had 9 bases not matched to a gene; V was cut back by 5 bases and J by 5 bases. CDR3 nucleotide sequence: TGTGCCAGCAGTGCTCCGGGACAGGGGGCCGATACTGAAGCTTTCTTT. Its protein is CASSAPGQGADTEAFF.

The rearrangement links TRBV9 to TRBJ2-1; TRBD2 matches at 8 bases. The CDR3 covers 16 residues. Losses at the gene ends were 2 bases for V and 2 bases for J; bases not matched to a gene: 6. CDR1 is SGDLS, CDR2 YYNGEE, per germline. CDR3 loop: CASSVSGINTYNEQFF. For the CDR3, the DNA is TGTGCCAGCAGCGTTAGCGGGATTAACACCTACAATGAGCAGTTCTTC. Variable domain in full (rest from reference TRBV9 and TRBJ2-1): DSGVTQTPKHLITATGQRVTLRCSPRSGDLSVYWYQQSLDQGLQFLIQYYNGEERAKGNILERFSAQQFPDLHSELNLSSLELGDSALYFCASSVSGINTYNEQFFGPGTRLTVL.

As for this clone: Other DNA sequences of this sample code for an identical CDR3. The chain combines TRBV15 with TRBJ2-4, with a possible D match to TRBD1 (6 bases). Trimming removed 3 bases at V and 3 bases at J, with 6 bases between. The CDR3 extends over 13 amino acids. Germline-derived CDR1 and CDR2 are LNHNV and YYDKDF (reference sequence). The CDR3 spells CATSRDSKNIQYF. The DNA of the CDR3 is TGTGCCACCAGCAGGGACAGCAAAAACATTCAGTACTTC.

This clone was recorded once. This rearrangement joins TRBV29-1 to TRBJ1-1; D is possibly TRBD1 (6 bases). The ends were cut back, 4 bases at V and 10 bases at J, with 10 bases in the middle. This CDR3 contains 10 residues. Germline V lookup: CDR1 SQVTM, CDR2 ANQGSEA. CDR3 in amino acids: CSVVLQGAFF. The CDR3 bases are TGCAGCGTTGTTTTACAGGGAGCTTTCTTT.

This rearrangement joins TRBV27 to TRBJ1-4; the D is unclear. CDR3 size: 16 residues. With 0 bases removed from V and 8 bases from J, the gap between germline ends came to 16 bases. In germline, CDR1 is MNHEY, CDR2 SMNVEV (reference sequence). The CDR3 DNA follows: TGTGCCAGCAGTTTATCCCTGACGAACTTAGCCGAAAAACTGTTTTTT. Protein: CASSLSLTNLAEKLFF.

This sequence joins TRBV2 and TRBJ1-4, with TRBD1 identical over 7 bases. Germline CDR1 reads SNHLY; CDR2 reads FYNNEI. J lost 4 bases, V lost 6 bases, and 11 bases had no gene match. The CDR3 is made up of 16 amino acids. CDR3 sequence reads: CASSPRGWDSNEKLFF. The CDR3 DNA is TGTGCCAGCAGCCCCCGAGGCTGGGACAGTAATGAAAAACTGTTTTTT.

Here the CDR3 reads CASGNSGRQETQYF. CDR3 DNA: TGTGCCAGCGGTAACTCAGGGCGACAGGAGACCCAGTACTTC. The chain recombines TRBV14 with TRBJ2-5; weak D call: TRBD1 (5 bases). The CDR3 covers 14 residues. From germline, CDR1 is SGHDN and CDR2 FVKESK. V lost 8 bases and J lost 5, with 18 bases in between.

V usage is TRBV24-1 and J usage is TRBJ2-1, with 11 positions matching TRBD1. V was pared by 7 bases and J by 5 bases, with 3 bases of the junction left unmatched. This CDR3 is 14 amino acids long. Germline V lookup: CDR1 KGHDR, CDR2 SFDVKD. For the CDR3, the DNA is TGTGCCACCAGAGGACAGGGGGCGGACAATGAGCAGTTCTTC. Translating gives CATRGQGADNEQFF.